The present TCR beta chain was sequenced within a study of human T cells and chemical hapten exposure. Across the study: Read at 6 days, the patch tests placed 0.01% DPC on the upper back. A mostly female patient group had alopecia areata, totalis or universalis.

This clonotype has more than one count but fewer than ten. Its antigen remains unidentified. The germline gene is not matched at one end of the junction; a read error may be the cause. Time point described: patch test 3, about 24 weeks after DPC sensitization. Treatment specified: therapeutic diphenylcyclopropenone sensitization with weekly scalp DPC. Blood draws came first, before each patch test. TCRdb processed the RACE reads anew with MiXCR; each CDR3 protein has one entry. The sample records 80,000 to 100,000 distinct CDR3 sequences, approximately 11% being singletons. Germline CDR1 is GTSNPN and CDR2 is SVGIG (reference sequence). The CDR3 totals 14 residues. General study results and limits: Controls had significantly fewer large CDR3 similarity clusters than were formed by expanded TCRs.

The source of this sequence is a woman in her twenties or thirties with alopecia areata. Some clones in this sample may be carry-over from other donors' samples. This sequence joins TRBV30 and TRBJ1-5, with a tentative D call TRBD1 (6 bases). Sequenced material: whole blood, taken in connection with sensitization to the hapten diphenylcyclopropenone (DPC). CDR3 in amino acids: CAWSVGKQGQSQHF. The CDR3 nucleotides read TGTGCCTGGAGTGTCGGCAAACAGGGTCAGTCCCAGCATTTT.